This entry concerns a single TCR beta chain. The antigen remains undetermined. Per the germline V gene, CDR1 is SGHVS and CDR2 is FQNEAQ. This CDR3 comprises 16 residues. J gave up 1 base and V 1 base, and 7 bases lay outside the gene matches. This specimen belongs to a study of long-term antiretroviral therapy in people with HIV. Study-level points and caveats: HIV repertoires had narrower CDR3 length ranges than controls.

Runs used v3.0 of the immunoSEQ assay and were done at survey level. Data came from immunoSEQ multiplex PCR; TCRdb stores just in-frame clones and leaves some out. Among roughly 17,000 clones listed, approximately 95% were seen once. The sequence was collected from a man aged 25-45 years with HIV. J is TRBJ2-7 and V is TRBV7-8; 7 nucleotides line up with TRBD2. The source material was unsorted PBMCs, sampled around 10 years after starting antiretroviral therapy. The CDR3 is CASSLDGFGGSYEQYF. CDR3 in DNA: TGTGCCAGCAGCTTAGACGGCTTCGGGGGGTCCTACGAGCAGTACTTC.